This T cell receptor beta chain stems from a study of T cell responses to AZD1222 COVID-19 vaccine. Points from the study as a whole: Nearly half of spike-specific TCRs reportedly go after variant regions that carry no mutations. Vaccine-associated CD4 TCRs ranged over spike, dominating at 160-218 and 743-854.

Libraries were prepared by immunoSEQ multiplex PCR; TCRdb keeps only in-frame clonotypes and omits some of them. Here the sample spans 60,000 to 90,000 clones, 60% to 85% being singletons. V was trimmed by 3 bases and J by 0 bases, leaving 7 bases between them. The CDR3 has 15 amino acids. Germline V gives CDR1 SGHRS, CDR2 YFSETQ. Note on this clone: Its target is unknown.

V is TRBV5-1 and J is TRBJ1-6; D is unclear. The receptor was derived from an adult who received the MenACWY meningococcal vaccine as a control. Sequences were derived from peripheral blood, sampled 28 days after the second dose of the MenACWY control vaccine. CDR3 protein: CASSSESSYNSPLHF. For the CDR3, the DNA is TGCGCCAGCAGCTCCGAGAGCTCCTATAATTCACCCCTCCACTTT.